Following are 16 T cell receptor beta chains from one sample sequenced in a study of T cell responses to AZD1222 COVID-19 vaccine (dated by TCRdb to the early 2020s). Taken with the paper, the label for time point translates to: baseline before first vaccination. Library preparation was by the immunoSEQ multiplex PCR assay. TCRdb's version of the immuneACCESS table is confined to in-frame rearrangements and falls short of the full clone set. An unresolved V gene accounts for under half of the shortfall where checked; the remainder is of unknown origin. The sample data list over 100,000 clones, and around nine tenths of these were observed just once. The ten largest clonotypes hold around 20% of the sample. This specimen was peripheral blood, taken on day 0 of AZD1222 vaccination. Source of these receptors: an adult in good health.

The V gene is TRBV6-5, the J gene TRBJ1-6, with no clear D. Germline V gives CDR1 MNHEY, CDR2 SVGAGI. The CDR3 is 16 residues long. Trimming pared 2 bases from V and 6 bases from J, leaving 14 bases between. The CDR3 reads CASSYNRYRFNSPLHF. The CDR3 region has the DNA TGTGCCAGCAGTTACAACCGATACCGGTTTAATTCACCCCTCCACTTT.

In nucleotides, the CDR3 is TGTGCCAGCAGTCGACAGGGTTCTAATGAAAAACTGTTTTTT. Amino acid sequence: CASSRQGSNEKLFF. This chain connects TRBV6-5 to TRBJ1-4; 7 bases align to TRBD1. This CDR3 is 14 amino acids long. Germline trimming cut 5 bases from V and 3 bases from J; bases unmatched to any gene: 3. CDR1 is MNHEY, CDR2 SVGAGI, per germline.

The chain joins TRBV7-3 to TRBJ2-2; D gene ambiguous. The CDR3 length is 13 residues. Per the germline V gene, CDR1 is SGHTA and CDR2 is FQGTGA. V lost 0 bases and J lost 1, with 0 bases in between. For the CDR3, the DNA is TGTGCCAGCAGCTTAACGAACACCGGGGAGCTGTTTTTT. This translates into CASSLTNTGELFF. Drawing the rest from reference TRBV7-3 and TRBJ2-2, the complete variable domain is GAGVSQTPSNKVTEKGKYVELRCDPISGHTALYWYRQSLGQGPEFLIYFQGTGAADDSGLPNDRFFAVRPEGSVSTLKIQRTERGDSAVYLCASSLTNTGELFFGEGSRLTVL.

The rearrangement links TRBV2 to TRBJ2-2; D is unresolved. With 11 bases removed from V and 2 bases from J, the gap between germline ends came to 12 bases. The germline gives CDR1 SNHLY, CDR2 FYNNEI. This CDR3 spans 13 amino acids. In nucleotides, the CDR3 is TGTGCCGGAACATTTCCCAACACCGGGGAGCTGTTTTTT. This translates into CAGTFPNTGELFF.

This sequence joins TRBV3-1 (or the pseudogene TRBV3-2) and TRBJ2-7; TRBD1 might be the D (5 bases). There are 14 residues in the CDR3. Looked up from germline, CDR1 is LGHDT and CDR2 is YNNKEL (reference sequence). V lost 1 base to trimming and J lost 1 base, with 8 bases between them. CDR3 residues: CASSQVRDSYEQYF. CDR3 nucleotides: TGTGCCAGCAGCCAAGTCAGGGATTCCTACGAGCAGTACTTC.

With respect to this clone: Other DNA sequences in the same sample also yield this CDR3. The V gene is TRBV30, the J gene TRBJ1-5; D is possibly TRBD1 (5 bases). The germline V gene has CDR1 GTSNPN and CDR2 SVGIG (reference sequence). The CDR3 is 13 residues long. V was shortened by 0 bases and J by 2 bases, with 5 bases between the two germline ends. The CDR3 region is CAWSVGGNQPQHF. For the CDR3, the DNA is TGTGCCTGGAGTGTGGGGGGCAATCAGCCCCAGCATTTT.

A word on this clone: The CDR3 does not end in the conserved phenylalanine or tryptophan, so this is likely a read error. This rearrangement joins TRBV7-9 to TRBJ1-6, with no clear D. Trimming removed 5 bases from V and 4 bases from J, with 9 bases in between. CDR1 is SEHNR and CDR2 is FQNEAQ in the germline V gene (reference sequence). The CDR3 covers 14 residues. The CDR3 sequence is CASSGEGYNSPLHL. CDR3 bases: TGTGCCAGCAGCGGGGAGGGTTATAATTCACCCCTCCACCTT.

The gene calls are TRBV30 and TRBJ1-5; D is unclear. The CDR3 contains 12 residues. The V end lost 2 bases, the J end lost 7 bases, and 9 bases lay between the germline ends. Looked up from germline, CDR1 is GTSNPN and CDR2 is SVGIG (reference sequence). CDR3 DNA sequence: TGTGCCTGGAGTTTAGCGGAACAGCCCCAGCATTTT. Protein product: CAWSLAEQPQHF.

V and J are TRBV9 and TRBJ2-3; possible D gene TRBD1, 5 bases. The V end lost 0 bases, the J end lost 4 bases, and 9 bases lay between the germline ends. The CDR3 totals 14 residues. Per germline, CDR1 SGDLS and CDR2 YYNGEE. The CDR3 here is CASSVVPGPDTQYF. CDR3 nucleotides: TGTGCCAGCAGCGTAGTCCCAGGGCCAGATACGCAGTATTTT.

Many counts were recorded for this clone. The V and J genes are TRBV9 and TRBJ1-2, with TRBD1 matching over 7 bases. The V and J ends lost 3 bases and 6 bases, in that order; junction bases with no gene match: 8. The CDR3 totals 14 residues. Germline values: CDR1 SGDLS, CDR2 YYNGEE. CDR3 nucleotide sequence: TGTGCCAGCAGCGCAAGAGACAGGGAGGATGGCTACACCTTC. The encoded protein is CASSARDREDGYTF. The full variable domain, its missing parts supplied by reference TRBV9 and TRBJ1-2, is DSGVTQTPKHLITATGQRVTLRCSPRSGDLSVYWYQQSLDQGLQFLIQYYNGEERAKGNILERFSAQQFPDLHSELNLSSLELGDSALYFCASSARDREDGYTFGSGTRLTVV.

This clone was observed a few times. The rearrangement links TRBV6-5 to TRBJ2-7, with 12 bases matching TRBD1. The junction had 2 bases not matched to a gene; V was cut back by 9 bases and J by 2 bases. Germline CDR1 MNHEY, CDR2 SVGAGI. The CDR3 sequence is 13 residues long. The CDR3 here is CASWDRGPYEQYF. In nucleotides, the CDR3 is TGTGCCAGTTGGGACAGGGGGCCCTACGAGCAGTACTTC.

The V call is TRBV12-3 or TRBV12-4, the J call TRBJ1-2, with D maybe TRBD1 (5 bases). V was clipped by 6 bases and J by 4 bases, with 9 bases between them. This CDR3 is built from 12 residues. CDR3: CASSRDSYGYTF. In nucleotides, the CDR3 is TGTGCCAGCAGCCGAGACAGCTATGGCTACACCTTC.

The chain employs TRBV18 and TRBJ1-5; D not resolved. CDR3 size: 17 residues. Germline-derived CDR1 and CDR2 are KGHSH and LQKENI. The V end was cut by 2 bases, the J end by 0 bases, with 14 bases between. This CDR3 reads CASSPNQPGNSNQPQHF. The CDR3 region has the DNA TGTGCCAGCTCACCAAACCAGCCAGGAAATAGCAATCAGCCCCAGCATTTT.

V is TRBV12-3 or TRBV12-4 and J is TRBJ1-4; D gene unclear. This CDR3 spans 13 amino acids. Trimming pared 3 bases from V and 5 bases from J, leaving 7 bases between. For the CDR3, the DNA is TGTGCCAGCAGTTTCCGGGTGAATGAAAAACTGTTTTTT. It translates to CASSFRVNEKLFF.

V gene TRBV27 combines with J gene TRBJ1-2; D may be TRBD1 (6 bases). The CDR3 runs to 14 residues. The germline gives CDR1 MNHEY, CDR2 SMNVEV (reference sequence). Trimming removed 5 bases at V and 6 bases at J, with 16 bases between. The CDR3 spells CASSLHRASDGYTF. The CDR3 DNA sequence: TGTGCCAGCAGTCTTCACAGGGCCTCAGATGGCTACACCTTC.

In its sample, this clone was seen once. The chain carries TRBV11-3 and TRBJ1-1; unclear D gene. CDR1 is SGHNT and CDR2 is YENEEA in the germline V gene. V dropped 5 bases and J dropped 5 bases, with 15 bases sitting between them. There are 14 residues in the CDR3. CDR3 nucleotide sequence: TGTGCCAGCAGCGAACGGGCCGTTCGGACTGAAGCTTTCTTT. This codes for CASSERAVRTEAFF.